This TCR beta chain was found in a study of identifying expanded T cells in peripheral blood (dated by TCRdb to 2018 to 2020). Regarding the complete study: Separate aliquots of the same genomic DNA pool were sequenced to produce technical replicates, and four replicates were compared in pairs.

Study-wide findings and limitations: The beta-binomial model significantly reduced the number of clones called differentially abundant and the false-positive rate across all healthy-donor time intervals. Variance in clone template counts between roughly 2-week samples significantly increased with total template count across all healthy donors. Between technical replicates the binomial model flagged roughly 1.2 differentially abundant clones, whereas over about two weeks the binomial model flagged about 16.4 and over about four weeks approximately 18. It was expected by the authors that biological variance in healthy repertoires might increase further over much longer intervals, such as months to years.

No immune events such as infections were documented for the healthy donors during the collection period. To calibrate time-dependent variance in a beta-binomial model of T-cell clone differential abundance, blood repertoires from healthy donors were used as a training cohort. The training cohort was composed of some ten healthy donors, 3 female and 7 male. Donor ages ranged from about 29 to 70 years, with an average of roughly 40 years. Whole blood, obtained from a commercial supplier, was collected from each healthy donor at three time points spaced approximately two weeks apart. For immunosequencing, genomic DNA was extracted from whole blood that had not been sorted. The immunoSEQ Assay, which uses bias-controlled multiplex PCR amplification of genomic DNA, was used to profile TCRbeta CDR3 regions. On the study's bioinformatics: The absolute abundance of each unique TCRbeta CDR3 region was quantified after sequences were collapsed and filtered. Differential abundance was assessed using a binomial (Fisher-equivalent) model and a beta-binomial model in which time-dependent variance fitted from healthy donors was added. Clones with fewer than 5 combined templates were removed, and differential abundance was called for clones with a Benjamini-Hochberg FDR below 0.01. In the beta-binomial model, variance was expressed as a function of the total template count across the two samples, in the form v = (b*log(k)+a)^2. TCRdb's version of the immuneACCESS table is confined to in-frame rearrangements and falls short of the full clone set. An unresolved V gene accounts for under half of the shortfall where checked; the remainder is of unknown origin. V and J calls and clone size are copied from that table; D and trimming were computed from the DNA. This sample has about 94,000 clones in its table, and roughly 86% of those were observed once. Of the sample, approximately 6% falls within the top ten clones.

CDR3 length: 15 amino acids, cysteine to phenylalanine. The read is trimmed to its CDR3 DNA, 45 bases read in frame from base 1. Per the germline V gene, SGHRS is the CDR1 and YFSETQ is the CDR2. V loses 4 bases at its end and J loses 7 bases; junction bases beyond the gene matches: 7. This clone has a single count. Its cognate antigen has yet to be identified. No base quality values were provided; no much bigger clone lies one nucleotide off. The V and J genes are TRBV5-1 and TRBJ2-2, and 10 junction bases match TRBD1. The sequence was collected from a person between 18 and 75 years old in good health. The source material was blood. The CDR3 protein sequence reads: CASSRDRGTIGELFF. The DNA sequence follows: TGCGCCAGCAGCCGGGACAGGGGAACTATCGGGGAGCTGTTTTTT.